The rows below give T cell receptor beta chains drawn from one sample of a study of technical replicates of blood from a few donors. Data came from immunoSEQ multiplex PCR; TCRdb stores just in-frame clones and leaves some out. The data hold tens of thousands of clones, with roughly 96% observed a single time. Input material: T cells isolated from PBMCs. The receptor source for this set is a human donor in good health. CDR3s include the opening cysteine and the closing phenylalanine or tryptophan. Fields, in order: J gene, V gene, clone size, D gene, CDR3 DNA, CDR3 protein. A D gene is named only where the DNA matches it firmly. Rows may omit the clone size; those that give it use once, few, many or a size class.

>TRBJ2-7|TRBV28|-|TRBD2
TGTGCCAGCAGTTTAACTAGCGAGGCCTACGAGCAGTACTTC
CASSLTSEAYEQYF
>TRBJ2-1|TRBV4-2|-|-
TGTGCCAGCAGCCAGAGCGGCAATGAGCAGTTCTTC
CASSQSGNEQFF
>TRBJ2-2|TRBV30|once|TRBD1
TGTGCCTGGCCGGGACAGGGGAACACCGGGGAGCTGTTTTTT
CAWPGQGNTGELFF
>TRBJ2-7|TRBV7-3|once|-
TGTGCCAGCAGCTCCCCGGACACTTCCTACGAGCAGTACTTC
CASSSPDTSYEQYF
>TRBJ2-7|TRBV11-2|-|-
TGTGCCAGCAGCTCAGTACGATCCTACGAGCAGTACTTC
CASSSVRSYEQYF
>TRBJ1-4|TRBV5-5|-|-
TGTGCCAGTCGACCGGACAGCCATAATGAAAAACTGTTTTTT
CASRPDSHNEKLFF
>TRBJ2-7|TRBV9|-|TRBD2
TGTGCCAGCAGCGTAGGGCCCAGCGGGGTTTCCTACGAGCAGTACTTC
CASSVGPSGVSYEQYF
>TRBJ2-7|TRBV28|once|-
TGTGCCAGCAGTTTCCCCCGGTTTGCGGGATCTTCCCACGAGCAGTACTTC
CASSFPRFAGSSHEQYF
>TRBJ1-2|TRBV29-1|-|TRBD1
TGCAGCGACCTACAGGGGTATGGCTACACCTTC
CSDLQGYGYTF
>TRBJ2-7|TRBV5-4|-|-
TGTGCCAGCAGCCCGCAGGGCTACGAGCAGTACTTC
CASSPQGYEQYF
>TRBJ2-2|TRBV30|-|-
TGTGCCTGGAGTTACAGGGTGGGCGGGGAGCTGTTTTTT
CAWSYRVGGELFF
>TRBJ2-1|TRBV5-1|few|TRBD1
TGCGCCAGCAGCTTGGGACAGGGGTCCTACAATGAGCAGTTCTTC
CASSLGQGSYNEQFF
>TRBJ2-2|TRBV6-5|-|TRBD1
TGTGCCAGCCTACAGGGGTACACCGGGGAGCTGTTTTTT
CASLQGYTGELFF
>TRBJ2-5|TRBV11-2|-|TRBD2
TGTGCCAGCAGCTCGACCATATCTAGCGGACAAGAGACCCAGTACTTC
CASSSTISSGQETQYF
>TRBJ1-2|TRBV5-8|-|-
TGTGCCAGCAGCCGCAGGGGTACCTATGGCTACACCTTC
CASSRRGTYGYTF
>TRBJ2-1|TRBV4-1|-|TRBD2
TGCGCCAGCAGCCAGGCCGGGACTAGCGCCTACAATGAGCAGTTCTTC
CASSQAGTSAYNEQFF